The clone carrying this T cell receptor beta chain was detected many times. Antigen: not known. The read finishes 3 residues shy of the CDR3 end, and the germline J gene is used to complete it. The data stem from a study of T cell clonality in common variable immunodeficiency. Germline values: CDR1 DFQATT, CDR2 SNEGSKA (reference sequence). The V gene end was trimmed by 3 bases and the J gene end by 0 bases; junction bases not matched to a gene: 1. The CDR3 contains 13 residues. CVID and control samples used equivalent genomic DNA input. Only in-frame clones appear in the TCRdb table, and some are missing; sequencing was by immunoSEQ multiplex PCR. The counts give 45,000 to 55,000 clones, none of them seen only once; approximately 5.4% is held by the top ten. Study-level points and caveats: Reportedly, TCR beta sequences from common variable immunodeficiency showed fewer deletions and N-nucleotide insertions. T cell subpopulation sequencing would be needed to explain CVID clonality. CVID subjects shared fewer TCRbeta clones than healthy controls did.

This clonotype was obtained from a person aged 18-69 years in good health. Sequencing was carried out using peripheral blood mononuclear cells. The J gene is TRBJ2-7, the V gene TRBV20-1; 8 nucleotides line up with TRBD1. CDR3 in amino acids: CSARDRVSYEQYF. The CDR3 bases that were read are TGCAGTGCTAGGGACAGGGTCTCCTACGAG.